The 16 T cell receptor beta chains listed next were all sequenced from one sample in a study of blood T cell repertoires in COVID-19. The data were produced by immunoSEQ multiplex PCR, yet TCRdb's version contains in-frame clones alone and is incomplete. The table has 70,000 or so clones, 83% seen once. The sequencing sample was made of peripheral blood. These receptors were obtained from a woman aged 60-75 years with acute or convalescent COVID-19.

This chain joins TRBV19 and TRBJ2-6; D might be TRBD1 (5 bases). The CDR3 consists of 18 residues. Germline loops: CDR1 LNHDA, CDR2 SQIVND (reference sequence). V lost 3 bases and J 1 base, leaving 16 bases between the germline ends. This chain's CDR3 is CASSIRSQGGSGANVLTF. The CDR3 DNA reads TGTGCCAGTAGTATTCGTAGTCAGGGTGGATCTGGGGCCAACGTCCTGACTTTC.

The chain joins TRBV6-5 to TRBJ1-3, with 10 bases lining up with TRBD1. CDR1 is MNHEY, CDR2 SVGAGI, per germline. V was pared by 0 bases and J by 6 bases, with 2 bases of the junction left unmatched. CDR3 length: 15 residues. CDR3 sequence (DNA): TGTGCCAGCAGTTACTCGGGGACAGGGGAAAACACCATATATTTT. It specifies CASSYSGTGENTIYF.

This clone was picked up a small number of times. V and J are TRBV18 and TRBJ1-1; D is possibly TRBD1 (5 bases). The germline gives CDR1 KGHSH, CDR2 LQKENI. The CDR3 totals 13 residues. V lost 6 bases to trimming and J lost 5 bases, with 13 bases between them. The CDR3, as DNA: TGTGCCAGCTCGCCGCAGGGTTATACTGAAGCTTTCTTT. The encoded protein is CASSPQGYTEAFF. Full variable domain (remainder filled in from reference TRBV18 and TRBJ1-1): NAGVMQNPRHLVRRRGQEARLRCSPMKGHSHVYWYRQLPEEGLKFMVYLQKENIIDESGMPKERFSAEFPKEGPSILRIQQVVRGDSAAYFCASSPQGYTEAFFGQGTRLTVV.

The J gene is TRBJ2-3, the V gene TRBV6-6; 8 bases are a match to TRBD2. Germline V CDR1 and CDR2: MNHNY, SVGAGI (reference sequence). The CDR3 extends over 15 amino acids. The ends lost 5 bases at V and 0 bases at J; junction bases unmatched: 4. The CDR3 sequence: CASSRGGLSTDTQYF. CDR3 DNA sequence: TGTGCCAGCAGTCGCGGGGGGCTAAGCACAGATACGCAGTATTTT.

This chain uses TRBV24-1 with TRBJ1-2; the match to TRBD1 covers 7 bases. CDR1 and CDR2 (germline): KGHDR, SFDVKD. CDR3 length equals 16 residues. V lost 2 bases to trimming and J lost 2 bases; unmatched junction nucleotides: 7. CDR3 region: CATSDYTGESNYGYTF. CDR3 DNA: TGTGCCACCAGTGATTATACAGGGGAGAGCAACTATGGCTACACCTTC.

This rearrangement joins TRBV27 to TRBJ2-5, with 11 bases fitting TRBD1. The J segment lost 4 bases and the V segment lost 4 bases, leaving 5 bases of the junction unmatched. CDR3 size: 15 residues. CDR1 MNHEY and CDR2 SMNVEV come from the germline V gene (reference sequence). DNA for the CDR3: TGTGCCAGCAGTTCCGGGACAGGGGGAGGAGAGACCCAGTACTTC. It encodes CASSSGTGGGETQYF.

The gene calls are TRBV5-5 and TRBJ2-5, with 9 bases that match TRBD2. J was trimmed by 5 bases and V by 4 bases; bases with no gene match: 6. The length of the CDR3 is 14 residues. CDR1 is SGHKS and CDR2 is YYEKEE in the germline V gene (reference sequence). CDR3 bases: TGTGCCAGCAGCAAGGGACTAGCCAGGGAGACCCAGTACTTC. Amino acids: CASSKGLARETQYF.

The V and J genes are TRBV5-4 and TRBJ1-4, with a possible D match to TRBD1 (5 bases). The CDR3 consists of 14 residues. Trimming left V 1 base short and J 1 base short, with 5 bases between. Looked up from germline, CDR1 is SGHNT and CDR2 is YYREEE (reference sequence). The CDR3 reads CASSLRGTNEKLFF. The CDR3 DNA is TGTGCCAGCAGCTTGAGGGGAACTAATGAAAAACTGTTTTTT.

The chain uses TRBV5-1 and TRBJ2-3, with 7 bases that match TRBD1. Unmatched junction bases numbered 8, after V lost 3 bases and J lost 4 bases. CDR1 is SGHRS and CDR2 is YFSETQ in the germline V gene. There are 15 residues in the CDR3. CDR3 sequence reads: CASSYLGQGADTQYF. CDR3 bases: TGCGCCAGCAGCTATCTCGGCCAGGGGGCAGATACGCAGTATTTT. Combining the CDR3 with reference TRBV5-1 and TRBJ2-3 gives the whole variable domain KAGVTQTPRYLIKTRGQQVTLSCSPISGHRSVSWYQQTPGQGLQFLFEYFSETQRNKGNFPGRFSGRQFSNSRSEMNVSTLELGDSALYLCASSYLGQGADTQYFGPGTRLTVL.

This clone was found once. V and J are TRBV11-3 and TRBJ2-3, with D possibly TRBD1 on 6 matching bases. Germline loops: CDR1 SGHNT, CDR2 YENEEA. The CDR3 sequence is 14 residues long. V was shortened by 6 bases and J by 2 bases, with 12 bases between the two germline ends. Here the CDR3 DNA reads TGTGCCAGCAGTCAGACAGGTGCCACAGATACGCAGTATTTT. It yields the protein CASSQTGATDTQYF.

This chain links TRBV2 with TRBJ1-1; perhaps TRBD1 as D (5 bases). Germline-derived CDR1 and CDR2 are SNHLY and FYNNEI. This CDR3 comprises 14 residues. The V and J ends lost 6 bases and 1 base respectively, with 12 bases between them. The CDR3 DNA reads TGTGCCAGCAGCGCGGGACTTAGGAACACTGAAGCTTTCTTT. Amino acids: CASSAGLRNTEAFF.

The V gene is TRBV4-2, the J gene TRBJ1-1, with D possibly being TRBD1 (5 bases). CDR3 size: 13 residues. The V gene's germline CDR1 is LGHNA and CDR2 YNFKEQ. The ends were cut back, 4 bases at V and 1 base at J, with 7 bases in the middle. For the CDR3, the DNA is TGTGCCAGCAGCCCGACAGAGAACACTGAAGCTTTCTTT. Its protein is CASSPTENTEAFF.

The rearrangement uses TRBV9 and TRBJ2-3, with TRBD2 matching over 10 bases. J gave up 0 bases and V 4 bases, and 5 bases lay outside the gene matches. The CDR3 runs 16 residues. CDR1 is SGDLS and CDR2 is YYNGEE in the germline V gene. DNA for the CDR3: TGTGCCAGCAGCCTATCTAGCGGGGGAAGCACAGATACGCAGTATTTT. Amino acids: CASSLSSGGSTDTQYF.

The CDR3 is CASSISGTTNVLTF. The CDR3 region has the DNA TGTGCCAGTAGTATCTCCGGTACGACCAACGTCCTGACTTTC. V gene TRBV19 combines with J gene TRBJ2-6; D gene unclear. CDR3 size: 14 residues. Trimming removed 3 bases from V and 8 bases from J, with 11 bases in between. The germline V gene has CDR1 LNHDA and CDR2 SQIVND (reference sequence).

This chain uses TRBV18 with TRBJ2-3; D might be TRBD2 (6 bases). CDR1 is KGHSH and CDR2 is LQKENI in the germline V gene. Trimming left V 5 bases short and J 2 bases short, with 17 bases between. The CDR3 loop spans 16 amino acids. DNA of the CDR3: TGTGCCAGCTCATCCGGGACTGGGAGAAACACAGATACGCAGTATTTT. As protein: CASSSGTGRNTDTQYF.

The chain carries TRBV5-6 and TRBJ2-3; 9 positions agree with TRBD2. Germline CDR1 is SGHDT and CDR2 is YYEEEE. CDR3 length: 16 residues. J lost 2 bases, V lost 3 bases, and 7 bases had no gene match. CDR3 protein: CASSSLTSGYTDTQYF. The CDR3 region has the DNA TGTGCCAGCAGCTCGCTGACTAGCGGTTACACAGATACGCAGTATTTT.